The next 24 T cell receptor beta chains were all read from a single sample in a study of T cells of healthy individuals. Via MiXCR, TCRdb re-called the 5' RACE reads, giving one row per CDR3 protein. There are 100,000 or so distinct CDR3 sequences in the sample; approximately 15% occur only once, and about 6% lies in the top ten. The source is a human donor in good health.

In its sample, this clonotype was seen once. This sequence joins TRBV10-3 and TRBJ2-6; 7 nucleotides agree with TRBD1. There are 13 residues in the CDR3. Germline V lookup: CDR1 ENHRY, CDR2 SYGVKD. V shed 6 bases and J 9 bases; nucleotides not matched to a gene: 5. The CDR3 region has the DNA TGTGCCATCAGGGGACAGCGAGGCAACGTCCTGACTTTC. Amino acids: CAIRGQRGNVLTF.

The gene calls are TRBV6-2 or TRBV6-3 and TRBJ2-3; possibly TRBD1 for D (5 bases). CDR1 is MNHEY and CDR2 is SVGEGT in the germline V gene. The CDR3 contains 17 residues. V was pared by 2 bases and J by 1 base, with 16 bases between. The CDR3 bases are TGTGCCAGCAGTTACCGGCTACCAGGGTTGGGCACAGATACGCAGTATTTT. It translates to CASSYRLPGLGTDTQYF.

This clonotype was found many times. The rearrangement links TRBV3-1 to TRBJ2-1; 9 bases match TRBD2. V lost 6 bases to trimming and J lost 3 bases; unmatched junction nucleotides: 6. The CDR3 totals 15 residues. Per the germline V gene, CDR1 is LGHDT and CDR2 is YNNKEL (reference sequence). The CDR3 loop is CASSSGTSLYNEQFF. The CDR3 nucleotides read TGTGCCAGCAGTTCCGGGACTAGCCTCTACAATGAGCAGTTCTTC.

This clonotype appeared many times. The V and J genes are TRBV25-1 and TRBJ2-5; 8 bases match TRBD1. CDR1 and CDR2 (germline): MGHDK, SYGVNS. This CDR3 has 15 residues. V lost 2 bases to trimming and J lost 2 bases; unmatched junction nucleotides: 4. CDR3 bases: TGTGCCAGCAGTGAACCCCACAGGGGGCAAGAGACCCAGTACTTC. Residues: CASSEPHRGQETQYF.

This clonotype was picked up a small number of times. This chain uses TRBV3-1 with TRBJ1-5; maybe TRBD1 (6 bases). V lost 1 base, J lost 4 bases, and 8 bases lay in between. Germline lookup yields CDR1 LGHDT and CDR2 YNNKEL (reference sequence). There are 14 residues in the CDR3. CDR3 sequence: CASSQGRGNQPQHF. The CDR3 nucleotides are TGTGCCAGCAGCCAAGGGAGGGGGAATCAGCCCCAGCATTTT.

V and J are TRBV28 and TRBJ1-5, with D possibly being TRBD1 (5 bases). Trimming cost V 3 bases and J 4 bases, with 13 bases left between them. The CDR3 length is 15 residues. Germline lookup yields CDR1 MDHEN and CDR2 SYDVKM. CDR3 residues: CASSFRTPLNQPQHF. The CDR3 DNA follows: TGTGCCAGCAGTTTCAGGACACCCCTTAATCAGCCCCAGCATTTT.

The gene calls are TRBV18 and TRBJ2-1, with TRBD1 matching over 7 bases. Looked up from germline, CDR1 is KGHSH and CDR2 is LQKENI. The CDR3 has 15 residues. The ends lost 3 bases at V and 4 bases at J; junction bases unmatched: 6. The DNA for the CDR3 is TGTGCCAGCTCACCTCGACAGGGTTCGTACAATGAGCAGTTCTTC. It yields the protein CASSPRQGSYNEQFF.

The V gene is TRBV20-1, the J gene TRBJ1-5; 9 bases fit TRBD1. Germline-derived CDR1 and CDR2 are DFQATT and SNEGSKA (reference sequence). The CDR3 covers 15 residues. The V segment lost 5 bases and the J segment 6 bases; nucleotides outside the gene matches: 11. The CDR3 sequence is CSASPGQGWGQPQHF. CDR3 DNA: TGCAGTGCTTCCCCCGGACAGGGGTGGGGTCAGCCCCAGCATTTT.

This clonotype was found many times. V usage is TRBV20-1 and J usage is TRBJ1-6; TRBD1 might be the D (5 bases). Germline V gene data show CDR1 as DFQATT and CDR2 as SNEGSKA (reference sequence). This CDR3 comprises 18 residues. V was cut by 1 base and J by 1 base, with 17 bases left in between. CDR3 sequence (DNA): TGCAGTGCTAGAGGGCCTGGGCAGGGTCGGTCCTATAATTCACCCCTCCACTTT. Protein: CSARGPGQGRSYNSPLHF.

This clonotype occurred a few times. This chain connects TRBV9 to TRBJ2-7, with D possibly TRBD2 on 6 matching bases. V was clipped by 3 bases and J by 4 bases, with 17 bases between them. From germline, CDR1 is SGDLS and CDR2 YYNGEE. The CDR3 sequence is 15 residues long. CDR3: CASSGGDGAGYEQYF. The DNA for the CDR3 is TGTGCCAGCAGCGGGGGGGACGGGGCCGGGTACGAGCAGTACTTC.

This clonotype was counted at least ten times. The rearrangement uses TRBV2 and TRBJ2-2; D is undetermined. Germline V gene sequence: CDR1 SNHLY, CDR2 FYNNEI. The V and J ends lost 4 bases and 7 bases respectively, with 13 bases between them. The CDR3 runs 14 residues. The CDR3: CASSVRHSVGELFF. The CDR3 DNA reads TGTGCCAGCAGTGTACGCCATTCCGTCGGGGAGCTGTTTTTT.

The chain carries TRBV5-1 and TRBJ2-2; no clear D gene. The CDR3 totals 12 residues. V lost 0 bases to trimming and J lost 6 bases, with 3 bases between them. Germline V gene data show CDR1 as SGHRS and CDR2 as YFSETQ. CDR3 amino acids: CASSLGAGELFF. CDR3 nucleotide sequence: TGCGCCAGCAGCTTGGGAGCCGGGGAGCTGTTTTTT. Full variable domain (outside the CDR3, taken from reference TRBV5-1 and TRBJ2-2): KAGVTQTPRYLIKTRGQQVTLSCSPISGHRSVSWYQQTPGQGLQFLFEYFSETQRNKGNFPGRFSGRQFSNSRSEMNVSTLELGDSALYLCASSLGAGELFFGEGSRLTVL.

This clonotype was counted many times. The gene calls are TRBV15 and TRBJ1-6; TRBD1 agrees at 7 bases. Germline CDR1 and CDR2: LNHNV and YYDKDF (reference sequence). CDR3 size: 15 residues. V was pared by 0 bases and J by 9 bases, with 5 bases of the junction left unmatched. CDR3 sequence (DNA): TGTGCCACCAGCAGAGATAGAGGGGGCAGTTCACCCCTCCACTTT. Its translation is CATSRDRGGSSPLHF.

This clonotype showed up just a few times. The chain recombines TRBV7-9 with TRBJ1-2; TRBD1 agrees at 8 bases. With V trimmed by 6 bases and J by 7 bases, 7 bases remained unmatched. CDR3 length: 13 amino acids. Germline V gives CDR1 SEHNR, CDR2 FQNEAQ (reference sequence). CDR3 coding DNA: TGTGCCAGCAGTTCTGGACAGGGCGGTGGCTACACCTTC. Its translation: CASSSGQGGGYTF. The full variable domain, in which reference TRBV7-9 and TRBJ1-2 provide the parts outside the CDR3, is DTGVSQNPRHKITKRGQNVTFRCDPISEHNRLYWYRQTLGQGPEFLTYFQNEAQLEKSRLLSDRFSAERPKGSFSTLEIQRTEQGDSAMYLCASSSGQGGGYTFGSGTRLTVV.

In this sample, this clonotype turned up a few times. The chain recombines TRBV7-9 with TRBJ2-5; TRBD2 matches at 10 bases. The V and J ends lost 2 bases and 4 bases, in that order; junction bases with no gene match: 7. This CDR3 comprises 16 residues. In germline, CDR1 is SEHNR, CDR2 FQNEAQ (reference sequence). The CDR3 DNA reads TGTGCCAGCAGCTTAATCAAAGCGGGAGGGCGAGAGACCCAGTACTTC. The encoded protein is CASSLIKAGGRETQYF.

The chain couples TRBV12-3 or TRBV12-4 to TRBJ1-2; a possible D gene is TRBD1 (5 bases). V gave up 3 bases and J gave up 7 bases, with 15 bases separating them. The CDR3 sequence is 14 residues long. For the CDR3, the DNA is TGTGCCAGCAGTTTTGGGGGGGTGGGCTCTGGCTACACCTTC. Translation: CASSFGGVGSGYTF.

CDR3 in amino acids: CASGRDETQYF. The CDR3 DNA is TGTGCCAGCGGTAGGGATGAGACCCAGTACTTC. This chain connects TRBV6-5 to TRBJ2-5; D gene ambiguous. CDR1 and CDR2 from the germline V gene are MNHEY and SVGAGI. CDR3 size: 11 residues. V lost 8 bases to trimming and J lost 5 bases, with 9 bases between them.

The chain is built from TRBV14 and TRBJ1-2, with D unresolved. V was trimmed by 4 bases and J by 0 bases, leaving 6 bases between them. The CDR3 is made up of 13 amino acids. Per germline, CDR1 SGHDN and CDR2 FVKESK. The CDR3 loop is CASSPQTNYGYTF. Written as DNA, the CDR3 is TGTGCCAGCAGCCCACAGACTAACTATGGCTACACCTTC.

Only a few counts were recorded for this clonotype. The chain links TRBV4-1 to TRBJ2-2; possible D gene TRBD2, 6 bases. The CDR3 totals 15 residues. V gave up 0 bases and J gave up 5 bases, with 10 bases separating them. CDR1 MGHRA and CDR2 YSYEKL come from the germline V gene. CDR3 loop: CASSQDTGRTGELFF. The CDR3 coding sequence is TGCGCCAGCAGCCAAGACACGGGGAGGACCGGGGAGCTGTTTTTT.

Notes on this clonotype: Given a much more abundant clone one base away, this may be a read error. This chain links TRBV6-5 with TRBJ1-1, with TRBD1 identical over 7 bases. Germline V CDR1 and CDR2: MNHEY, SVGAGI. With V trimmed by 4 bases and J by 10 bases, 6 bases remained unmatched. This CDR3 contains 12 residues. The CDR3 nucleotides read TGTGCCAGCAGTTCCAGGGACAGTGTAGCTTTCTTT. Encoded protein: CASSSRDSVAFF.

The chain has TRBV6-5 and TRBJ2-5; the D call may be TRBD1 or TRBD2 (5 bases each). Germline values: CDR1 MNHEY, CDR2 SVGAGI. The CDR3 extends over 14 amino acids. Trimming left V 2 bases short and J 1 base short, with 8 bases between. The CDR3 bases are TGTGCCAGCAGTTACCGGGACGGCCAAGAGACCCAGTACTTC. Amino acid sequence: CASSYRDGQETQYF.

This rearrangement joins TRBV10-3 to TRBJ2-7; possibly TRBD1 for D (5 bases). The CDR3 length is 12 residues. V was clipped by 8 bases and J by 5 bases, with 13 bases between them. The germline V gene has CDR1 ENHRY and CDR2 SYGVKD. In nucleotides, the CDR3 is TGTGCCATCTGCAGGGTGGTTAACGAGCAGTACTTC. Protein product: CAICRVVNEQYF.

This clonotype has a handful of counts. Written as DNA, the CDR3 is TGTGCCAGCTCAGGGCAGTTCGATTCACCCCTCCACTTT. This gives the protein CASSGQFDSPLHF. The rearrangement uses TRBV18 and TRBJ1-6; D gene unclear. V was pared by 5 bases and J by 8 bases, with 10 bases between. CDR3 length: 13 residues. Looked up from germline, CDR1 is KGHSH and CDR2 is LQKENI.

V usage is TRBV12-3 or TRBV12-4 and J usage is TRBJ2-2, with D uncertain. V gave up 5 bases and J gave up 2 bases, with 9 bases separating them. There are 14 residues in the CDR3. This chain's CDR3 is CASSPTENTGELFF. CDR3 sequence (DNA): TGTGCCAGCAGTCCAACAGAAAACACCGGGGAGCTGTTTTTT.